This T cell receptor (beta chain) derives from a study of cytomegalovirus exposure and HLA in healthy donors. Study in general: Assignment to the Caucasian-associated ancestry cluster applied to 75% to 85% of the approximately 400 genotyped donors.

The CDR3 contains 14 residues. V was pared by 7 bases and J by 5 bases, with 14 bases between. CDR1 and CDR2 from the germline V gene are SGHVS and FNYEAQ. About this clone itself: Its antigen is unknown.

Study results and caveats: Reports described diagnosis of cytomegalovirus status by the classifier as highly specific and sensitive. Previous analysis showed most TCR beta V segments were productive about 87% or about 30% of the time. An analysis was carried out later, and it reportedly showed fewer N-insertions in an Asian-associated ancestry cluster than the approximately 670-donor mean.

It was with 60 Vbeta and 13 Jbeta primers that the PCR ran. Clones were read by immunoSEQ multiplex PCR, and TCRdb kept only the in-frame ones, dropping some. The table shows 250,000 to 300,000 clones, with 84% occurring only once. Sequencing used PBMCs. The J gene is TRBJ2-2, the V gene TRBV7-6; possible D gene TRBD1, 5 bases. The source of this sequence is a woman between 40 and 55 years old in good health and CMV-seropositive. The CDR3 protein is CASTVGAETGELFF. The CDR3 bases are TGTGCCAGCACCGTAGGGGCGGAAACCGGGGAGCTGTTTTTT.